This T cell receptor beta chain was captured by sequencing in a study of CD4+ T cells in melanoma. Findings and limits, study-wide: Reportedly, melanoma neoantigen-specific CD4+ T cells showed varied differentiation states. A reported correlation linked neoantigen-specific CD4+ T cells to CD8+, macrophage and B cell function.

On this clone itself: Its antigen is not known.

Here immunoSEQ multiplex PCR was the method, and the copy in TCRdb shows in-frame clones only, minus some. Of about 11,000 clones detected, around 64% appear once; the ten largest clones hold 9% to 15%. The CDR3 contains 14 residues. CDR1 is ENHRY and CDR2 is SYGVKD in the germline V gene. V was cut by 6 bases and J by 0 bases, with 10 bases left in between. The sample taken for sequencing was cells from a culture (not recorded whether cultured in vitro). This clonotype was sampled from a human donor with melanoma. The chain links TRBV10-3 to TRBJ2-3; TRBD1 is a possible D gene (6 bases). The CDR3 region has the DNA TGTGCCATCAGGGACAGCTCTAGCACAGATACGCAGTATTTT. It translates to CAIRDSSSTDTQYF.